This T cell receptor (beta chain) stems from a study of T-cell reconstitution after alpha-beta-depleted transplantation in children. The CDR3 consists of 14 residues. Germline CDR1 and CDR2: MGHDK and SYGVNS. V was shortened by 1 base and J by 3 bases, with 10 bases between the two germline ends. Preparation of the TCRbeta library was carried out with unique molecular identifiers. Via MiXCR, TCRdb re-called the PCR reads, giving one row per CDR3 protein. The top ten clones hold over 0.95% of a sample with hundreds of thousands of distinct CDR3 sequences, over 15% of them seen once. The chain links TRBV25-1 to TRBJ2-7; TRBD1 might be the D (6 bases). The sample consisted of PBMCs from the stem cell graft donor, taken from the stem cell graft. This clonotype originated in a human donor who donated a stem cell graft to a child with acute myeloid leukemia. The CDR3 DNA sequence: TGTGCCAGCAGTGAATCGACAGGCAACTACGAGCAGTACTTC. Translation gives CASSESTGNYEQYF.